The clone carrying this T cell receptor (beta chain) was counted many times. The data originate from a study of low-dose radiotherapy and immunotherapy resistance in tumors. Study overall: Cohort 2's total reached 13 Gy over 26 weeks, at 1 Gy per fraction every two weeks.

Time point meaning: before trial treatment. The treatment that donors received included nivolumab, ipilimumab, aspirin, low-dose cyclophosphamide and low-dose radiotherapy. The CDR3 is 15 amino acids. Germline values: CDR1 LNHDA, CDR2 SQIVND (reference sequence). The trim removed 5 bases at V and 0 bases at J, leaving 7 bases unmatched. TRAV and TRBV primers primed cDNA for both TCRalpha and TCRbeta. With a V-primer adapter and a constant-region primer, TCRs were amplified for 20 to 25 PCR cycles. Amplification of isolated mRNA was accomplished via in vitro transcription. MiXCR was run by TCRdb on the reads, yielding one entry per CDR3 protein. The sample records under 95,000 distinct CDR3 sequences, about 18% being singletons.

The rearrangement uses TRBV19 and TRBJ2-7; 7 bases align to TRBD2. The sequencing used PBMCs, collected before treatment. The origin of this receptor is a male donor with prostate cancer. The CDR3 reads CASSERGGSSYEQYF. CDR3 in DNA: TGTGCCAGTAGTGAGAGGGGCGGGAGCTCCTACGAGCAGTACTTC.